The 31 T cell receptor beta chains below were found in one sample sequenced in a study of CD8 T cells in ankylosing spondylitis. A single record per CDR3 protein comes from TCRdb applying MiXCR to the 5' RACE reads. The repertoire includes about 240,000 distinct CDR3 sequences, 8.6% of them detected once, and under 7.5% sits in the top ten. The sample taken for sequencing was blood, either unsorted or a sorted T cell fraction (not recorded which). Receptors originate from a male donor with ankylosing spondylitis or in good health (not recorded which).

This clonotype was recorded many times. The chain has TRBV6-2 or TRBV6-3 and TRBJ2-7; D possibly corresponds to TRBD1 (6 bases). CDR3 length equals 14 residues. V was shortened by 2 bases and J by 6 bases, with 14 bases between the two germline ends. Germline-derived CDR1 and CDR2 are MNHEY and SVGEGT. CDR3 amino acids: CASSYQQGLGEQYF. Here the CDR3 DNA reads TGTGCCAGCAGTTACCAACAGGGCCTGGGCGAGCAGTACTTC.

This clonotype was detected ten times or more. This chain links TRBV20-1 with TRBJ2-3; 10 positions agree with TRBD2. Trimming cost V 1 base and J 3 bases; bases outside gene matches: 7. The CDR3 length is 16 residues. Per the germline V gene, CDR1 is DFQATT and CDR2 is SNEGSKA (reference sequence). The CDR3 DNA reads as TGCAGTGCTAGAGCCGCTAGCGGGAGCGTAACAGATACGCAGTATTTT. It specifies CSARAASGSVTDTQYF.

This clonotype was observed at least ten times. CDR3: CSAKPLRLLDTQYF. DNA of the CDR3: TGCAGTGCTAAACCCCTCCGACTTTTAGATACGCAGTATTTT. This sequence joins TRBV20-1 and TRBJ2-3; D remains ambiguous. Deletions cut 4 bases from V and 5 bases from J, with 16 bases between. Germline CDR1 reads DFQATT; CDR2 reads SNEGSKA (reference sequence). The CDR3 consists of 14 residues.

At least ten counts were recorded for this clonotype. The rearrangement joins TRBV5-6 to TRBJ1-2; D is unclear. V was trimmed by 0 bases and J by 7 bases, leaving 13 bases between them. Germline-derived CDR1 and CDR2 are SGHDT and YYEEEE. This CDR3 is 14 amino acids long. The CDR3 nucleotides are TGTGCCAGCAGCTTGGCCGATCAAAGGGCTGGCTACACCTTC. It encodes CASSLADQRAGYTF.

This clonotype was found a few times. The V gene is TRBV18, the J gene TRBJ2-1; D is possibly TRBD2 (6 bases). CDR1 is KGHSH, CDR2 LQKENI, per germline. This CDR3 is 13 amino acids long. Deletions cut 2 bases from V and 7 bases from J, with 9 bases between. For the CDR3, the DNA is TGTGCCAGCTCACCATTGGGGAGGAATGAGCAGTTCTTC. Translation: CASSPLGRNEQFF.

This clonotype was counted only a few times. The CDR3 bases are TGTGCCTGGAGTTCAAGGATAGATACGCAGTATTTT. This codes for CAWSSRIDTQYF. The J gene is TRBJ2-3, the V gene TRBV30; no reliable D call. Germline V CDR1 and CDR2: GTSNPN, SVGIG (reference sequence). Trimming cost V 2 bases and J 5 bases, with 8 bases left between them. The CDR3 runs 12 residues.

This clonotype was counted ten times or more. CDR3 nucleotides: TGCAGTGCTAGATCCGGCCCAGCGAACACTGAAGCTTTCTTT. The encoded protein is CSARSGPANTEAFF. The V and J genes are TRBV20-1 and TRBJ1-1; D unclear. The CDR3 totals 14 residues. The germline V gene encodes CDR1 DFQATT and CDR2 SNEGSKA (reference sequence). Trimming pared 2 bases from V and 1 base from J, leaving 11 bases between.

This clonotype showed up many times. The chain joins TRBV7-3 to TRBJ1-2; 8 positions match TRBD1. After removal of 5 bases from V and 6 bases from J, the junction contained 8 bases not matched to a gene. Germline-derived CDR1 and CDR2 are SGHTA and FQGTGA. The CDR3 extends over 14 amino acids. CDR3 in amino acids: CASSPGTGSNGYTF. As DNA, the CDR3 is TGTGCCAGCAGCCCGGGGACAGGATCTAATGGCTACACCTTC.

V and J are TRBV6-1 and TRBJ2-7; D may match TRBD1 or TRBD2 (5 bases each). The CDR3 is 15 amino acids. Trimming removed 0 bases from V and 2 bases from J, with 11 bases in between. Germline V gene data show CDR1 as MNHNS and CDR2 as SASEGT. The CDR3 loop reads CASSEARGRTYEQYF. The DNA of the CDR3 is TGTGCCAGCAGTGAAGCGAGGGGTCGGACCTACGAGCAGTACTTC.

This clonotype occurred many times. The V call is TRBV7-8, the J call TRBJ2-7, with D perhaps assigned TRBD1 or TRBD2 (5 bases each). This CDR3 has 13 residues. Germline lookup yields CDR1 SGHVS and CDR2 FQNEAQ. Trimming pared 5 bases from V and 5 bases from J, leaving 13 bases between. The CDR3 is CASSEGRVNEQYF. The CDR3 coding sequence is TGTGCCAGCAGCGAGGGACGGGTTAACGAGCAGTACTTC.

This clonotype was counted ten times or more. The rearrangement joins TRBV12-3 or TRBV12-4 to TRBJ2-3, with 12 bases identical to TRBD1. With V trimmed by 7 bases and J by 5 bases, 7 bases remained unmatched. The CDR3 covers 15 residues. CDR3 sequence reads: CASTNRDRGRDTQYF. The CDR3 DNA reads as TGTGCCAGCACCAACCGGGACAGGGGGCGAGATACGCAGTATTTT.

The table lists this clonotype with many counts. The chain couples TRBV20-1 to TRBJ2-1; D gene uncertain. Germline values: CDR1 DFQATT, CDR2 SNEGSKA (reference sequence). Trimming cost V 3 bases and J 0 bases, with 9 bases left between them. This CDR3 has 14 residues. The CDR3 coding sequence is TGCAGTGCTAGTATCCCCCCCTCCTACAATGAGCAGTTCTTC. Its protein is CSASIPPSYNEQFF.

In its sample, this clonotype was seen many times. The V and J genes are TRBV12-3 or TRBV12-4 and TRBJ2-4; the match to TRBD2 covers 7 bases. V shed 7 bases, J shed 4 bases, and the junction held 13 bases outside the gene matches. The CDR3 extends over 16 amino acids. The CDR3 spells CASTPLGGVGKNIQYF. The CDR3 DNA sequence: TGTGCCAGCACCCCCTTGGGAGGGGTCGGAAAAAACATTCAGTACTTC.

This clonotype occurred a few times. The junction departs from the called germline gene at one end, perhaps through a read error. In DNA, the CDR3 is TGTGCTAGCAGCCTCTACGAGGTTAGCTCCTACAATGAGCAGTTCTTC. Encoded protein: CASSLYEVSSYNEQFF. This chain uses TRBV7-7 with TRBJ2-1; no clear D gene. CDR1 and CDR2 from the germline V gene are SSHAT and FNYEAQ (reference sequence). The CDR3 covers 16 residues.

This clonotype has a handful of counts. The rearrangement links TRBV5-1 to TRBJ1-1, with 12 bases identical to TRBD1. Per the germline V gene, CDR1 is SGHRS and CDR2 is YFSETQ. CDR3 length: 14 amino acids. After removal of 7 bases from V and 6 bases from J, the junction contained 7 bases not matched to a gene. The CDR3 is CASGPGQGASEAFF. The CDR3 DNA follows: TGCGCCAGCGGTCCGGGACAGGGGGCATCTGAAGCTTTCTTT.

In its sample, this clonotype was seen many times. The rearrangement joins TRBV4-3 to TRBJ1-5; no clear D. CDR3 length: 16 amino acids. Germline CDR1 is LGHNA and CDR2 is YSLEER. V gave up 0 bases and J gave up 1 base, with 10 bases separating them. DNA of the CDR3: TGCGCCAGCAGCCAAGATTCAGGACGGAGCAATCAGCCCCAGCATTTT. This sequence encodes CASSQDSGRSNQPQHF.

This clonotype was seen many times. The V call is TRBV5-5, the J call TRBJ1-2, with unresolved D. The CDR3 is 15 amino acids. Germline CDR1 and CDR2: SGHKS and YYEKEE (reference sequence). The ends were cut back, 2 bases at V and 1 base at J, with 12 bases in the middle. This CDR3 reads CASSFVAELNYGYTF. For the CDR3, the DNA is TGTGCCAGCAGCTTCGTGGCCGAGCTTAACTATGGCTACACCTTC.

This clonotype was seen a handful of times. This chain links TRBV6-2 or TRBV6-3 with TRBJ2-6; D gene ambiguous. The germline V gene has CDR1 MNHEY and CDR2 SVGEGT. The length of the CDR3 is 17 residues. V was shortened by 2 bases and J by 0 bases, with 11 bases between the two germline ends. CDR3 protein: CASSYPAGSSGANVLTF. The CDR3 DNA sequence: TGTGCCAGCAGTTACCCGGCTGGCAGCTCTGGGGCCAACGTCCTGACTTTC.

Only a few counts were recorded for this clonotype. The V and J genes are TRBV6-2 or TRBV6-3 and TRBJ2-1, with D unresolved. The length of the CDR3 is 12 residues. Trimming took off 2 bases at V and 7 bases at J, with 6 bases between the two ends. Per the germline V gene, CDR1 is MNHEY and CDR2 is SVGEGT. CDR3 in amino acids: CASSYLGNEQFF. CDR3 nucleotide sequence: TGTGCCAGCAGTTACCTGGGGAATGAGCAGTTCTTC.

The table lists this clonotype with a few counts. This chain connects TRBV20-1 to TRBJ2-7, with 15 nucleotides matching TRBD2. There are 19 residues in the CDR3. Trimming cost V 0 bases and J 3 bases; bases outside gene matches: 12. Germline loops: CDR1 DFQATT, CDR2 SNEGSKA (reference sequence). The CDR3 is CSARDSEGLAGGTFYEQYF. CDR3 nucleotides: TGCAGTGCTAGAGATTCCGAGGGACTAGCGGGAGGAACGTTCTACGAGCAGTACTTC.

The chain employs TRBV6-2 or TRBV6-3 and TRBJ1-1; no definite D call. The germline V gene has CDR1 MNHEY and CDR2 SVGEGT. CDR3 length: 14 amino acids. Trimming cost V 0 bases and J 7 bases, with 12 bases left between them. Written as DNA, the CDR3 is TGTGCCAGCAGTTACTCGTGGAAAATTAGTGAAGCTTTCTTT. Protein sequence: CASSYSWKISEAFF.

This clonotype was found a few times. The CDR3 is CASSSYQNTEAFF. The CDR3 nucleotides read TGTGCCAGCAGCTCCTACCAGAACACTGAAGCTTTCTTT. This chain uses TRBV5-5 with TRBJ1-1, with no clear D. CDR3 length: 13 amino acids. Germline CDR1 and CDR2: SGHKS and YYEKEE (reference sequence). The V end was cut by 3 bases, the J end by 1 base, with 7 bases between. The full variable domain, in which reference TRBV5-5 and TRBJ1-1 provide the parts outside the CDR3, is DAGVTQSPTHLIKTRGQQVTLRCSPISGHKSVSWYQQVLGQGPQFIFQYYEKEERGRGNFPDRFSARQFPNYSSELNVNALLLGDSALYLCASSSYQNTEAFFGQGTRLTVV.

This clonotype was counted many times. The chain combines TRBV2 with TRBJ1-2; 9 nucleotides align to TRBD1. Germline trimming cut 7 bases from V and 5 bases from J; bases unmatched to any gene: 8. Germline V gene data show CDR1 as SNHLY and CDR2 as FYNNEI. This CDR3 region has 14 residues. As DNA, the CDR3 is TGTGCCAGCACCCTAGGGACAGGGCATTATGGCTACACCTTC. Its protein is CASTLGTGHYGYTF.

This clonotype was counted ten times or more. The gene calls are TRBV24-1 and TRBJ2-3; 10 positions agree with TRBD2. V shed 0 bases, J shed 1 base, and the junction held 3 bases outside the gene matches. The CDR3 contains 17 residues. The germline V gene encodes CDR1 KGHDR and CDR2 SFDVKD. The CDR3 loop is CATSDLTSGTRTDTQYF. CDR3 sequence (DNA): TGTGCCACCAGTGATTTGACTAGCGGGACCCGCACAGATACGCAGTATTTT.

The table lists this clonotype with many counts. The gene calls are TRBV6-2 or TRBV6-3 and TRBJ2-7; D gene uncertain. CDR3 length: 12 residues. Looked up from germline, CDR1 is MNHEY and CDR2 is SVGEGT. Trimming removed 4 bases at V and 4 bases at J, with 8 bases between. This chain's CDR3 is CASSFIPYEQYF. CDR3 DNA sequence: TGTGCCAGCAGTTTTATTCCTTACGAGCAGTACTTC.

In the case of this clonotype: This may stem from a read error, because a much larger clone lies one nucleotide away. The CDR3 region is CASSTSRSGQGAPEAFF. The CDR3 DNA follows: TGCGCCAGCAGCACATCCCGCTCGGGACAGGGGGCCCCTGAAGCTTTCTTT. The chain employs TRBV5-1 and TRBJ1-1; 12 bases match TRBD1. With V trimmed by 4 bases and J by 6 bases, 13 bases remained unmatched. The CDR3 contains 17 residues. Germline V gives CDR1 SGHRS, CDR2 YFSETQ.

This clonotype was detected ten times or more. The V gene is TRBV27, the J gene TRBJ1-1; possible D gene TRBD1, 5 bases. Germline V gene data show CDR1 as MNHEY and CDR2 as SMNVEV (reference sequence). Deletions cut 4 bases from V and 5 bases from J, with 17 bases between. The CDR3 contains 15 residues. The CDR3 sequence is CASSSGAAMGTEAFF. In DNA, the CDR3 is TGTGCCAGCAGTTCCGGGGCCGCTATGGGGACTGAAGCTTTCTTT.

This clonotype was counted at least ten times. The V gene is TRBV11-2, the J gene TRBJ2-3; D is unresolved. Germline V gene sequence: CDR1 SGHAT, CDR2 FQNNGV. This CDR3 has 13 amino acids. Trimming removed 4 bases at V and 5 bases at J, with 10 bases between. The CDR3 nucleotides read TGTGCCAGCAGCTCGGGTTATAGAGATACGCAGTATTTT. Its translation is CASSSGYRDTQYF.

The sample holds a few counts of this clonotype. The chain combines TRBV6-2 or TRBV6-3 with TRBJ2-5, with a weak D call TRBD2 (6 bases). The CDR3 contains 13 residues. Germline CDR1 and CDR2: MNHEY and SVGEGT. Trimming pared 2 bases from V and 10 bases from J, leaving 14 bases between. The CDR3 here is CASSYADGGDQYF. The CDR3 DNA reads as TGTGCCAGCAGTTACGCGGACGGAGGGGACCAGTACTTC.

This clonotype was counted ten times or more. This chain links TRBV5-5 with TRBJ2-1; 8 nucleotides line up with TRBD2. The J segment lost 0 bases and the V segment lost 5 bases, leaving 10 bases of the junction unmatched. This CDR3 contains 17 residues. The V gene's germline CDR1 is SGHKS and CDR2 YYEKEE (reference sequence). For the CDR3, the DNA is TGTGCCAGCAGTTCTTCAGGACTAGCCCTCTCCTACAATGAGCAGTTCTTC. Translating it yields CASSSSGLALSYNEQFF.

This clonotype was counted at least ten times. The rearrangement uses TRBV12-3 or TRBV12-4 and TRBJ2-7; the D is unclear. V lost 6 bases to trimming and J lost 3 bases, with 12 bases between them. This CDR3 is built from 13 residues. This chain's CDR3 is CASSLDGYYEQYF. CDR3 nucleotides: TGTGCCAGCAGCTTGGACGGTTACTACGAGCAGTACTTC.